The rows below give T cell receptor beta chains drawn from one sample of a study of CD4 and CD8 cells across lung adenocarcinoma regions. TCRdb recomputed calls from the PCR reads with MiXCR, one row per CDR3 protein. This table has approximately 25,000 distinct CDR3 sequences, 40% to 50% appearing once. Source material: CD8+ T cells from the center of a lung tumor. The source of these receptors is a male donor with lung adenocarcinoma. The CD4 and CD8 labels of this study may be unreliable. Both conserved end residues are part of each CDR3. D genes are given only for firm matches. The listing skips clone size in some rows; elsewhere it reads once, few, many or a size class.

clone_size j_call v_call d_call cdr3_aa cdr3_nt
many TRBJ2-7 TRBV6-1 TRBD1 CASRTGVGEQYF TGTGCCAGCCGAACAGGGGTCGGCGAGCAGTACTTC
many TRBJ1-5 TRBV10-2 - CASSEGGGGQHF TGCGCCAGCAGTGAAGGTGGAGGGGGTCAGCATTTT
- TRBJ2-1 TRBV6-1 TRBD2 CASLGTSGEDNNDQFF TGTGCCAGCCTAGGGACTAGCGGGGAGGACAACAATGATCAGTTCTTC
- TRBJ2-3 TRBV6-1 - CASSEVGGGDTQYF TGTGCCAGCAGTGAAGTAGGTGGGGGGGATACGCAGTATTTT
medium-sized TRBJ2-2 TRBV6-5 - CASSSSERYSGELFF TGTGCCAGCAGTTCCTCCGAACGTTACTCCGGGGAGCTGTTTTTT
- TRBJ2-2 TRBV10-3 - CALRVSTGTLFF TGTGCCCTCAGGGTGAGCACAGGGACGCTGTTTTTT
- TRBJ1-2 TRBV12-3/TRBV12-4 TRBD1 CASSETGTAYGYTF TGTGCCAGCAGCGAAACCGGGACAGCGTATGGCTACACCTTC
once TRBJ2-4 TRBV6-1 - CASNSPRDTQYF TGTGCCAGCAACTCCCCCCGAGACACTCAGTACTTC
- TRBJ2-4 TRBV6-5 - CASSSGAGAKNTQYF TGTGCCAGCAGTTCGGGGGCGGGAGCCAAAAACACTCAGTACTTC
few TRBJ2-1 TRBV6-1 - CASTFSAVNEQFF TGTGCCAGCACCTTCTCGGCCGTCAATGAGCAGTTCTTC
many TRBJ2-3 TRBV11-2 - CASSFTDTQYF TGTGCCAGCAGCTTCACAGATACGCAGTATTTT
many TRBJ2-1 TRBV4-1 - CASSQQGTTYNEQFF TGCGCCAGCAGCCAACAGGGTACCACCTACAATGAGCAGTTCTTC
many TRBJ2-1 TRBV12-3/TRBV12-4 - CASSPSIQQFF TGTGCCAGCAGTCCGAGCATCCAGCAGTTCTTC
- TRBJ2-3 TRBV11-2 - CASSLQAVFTDTQYF TGTGCCAGCAGCTTACAGGCTGTTTTCACAGATACGCAGTATTTT
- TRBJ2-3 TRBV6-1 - CARGLRAVGSDKQYF TGTGCCAGGGGTCTACGGGCTGTGGGCAGCGATAAGCAGTACTTT
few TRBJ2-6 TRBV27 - CASSRWGSGANVLTF TGTGCCAGCAGTCGCTGGGGCTCTGGGGCCAACGTCCTGACTTTC
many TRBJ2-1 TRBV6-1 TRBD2 CASEGLASNEQFF TGTGCCAGTGAGGGACTAGCGAGTAATGAGCAGTTCTTC
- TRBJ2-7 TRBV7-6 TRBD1 CASSSEPDGQGYEQYF TGTGCCAGCAGCTCAGAACCAGACGGACAGGGCTACGAGCAGTACTTC
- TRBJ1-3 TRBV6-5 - CASSYKGGVGTIYF TGTGCCAGCAGTTATAAGGGGGGGGTTGGCACCATATATTTT
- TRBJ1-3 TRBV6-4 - CASSEQIGNTIYF TGTGCCAGCAGTGAGCAGATTGGAAACACCATATATTTT